Shown below are 5 T cell receptor beta chains from a single sample sequenced in a study of T cells in Graves' hyperthyroidism and ophthalmopathy. The CDR3 regions of TCR beta were amplified from RNA transcripts. TCR CDR3 underwent first-round RT-PCR with the HTBI primer set. MiXCR, applied by TCRdb to the multiplex PCR reads, yields one record per CDR3 protein. Here the sample spans around 600,000 distinct CDR3 sequences, approximately 14% being singletons. The sample taken for sequencing was blood. These receptors all come from a woman aged 45-65 years with Graves' ophthalmopathy.

This clonotype was seen at least ten times. V is TRBV6-2 or TRBV6-3 and J is TRBJ2-7, with 11 nucleotides matching TRBD1. Germline values: CDR1 MNHEY, CDR2 SVGEGT. The CDR3 runs 14 residues. V shed 7 bases and J 6 bases; nucleotides not matched to a gene: 8. CDR3 region: CASTYGTGGAEQYF. CDR3 in DNA: TGTGCCAGCACCTACGGGACAGGGGGAGCCGAGCAGTACTTC.

The rearrangement uses TRBV28 and TRBJ2-1; possibly TRBD1 or TRBD2 for D (6 bases each). CDR1 and CDR2 (germline): MDHEN, SYDVKM. The CDR3 loop spans 19 amino acids. Trimming removed 6 bases from V and 0 bases from J, with 24 bases in between. The DNA for the CDR3 is TGTGCCAGCAGCCCTAGCCCAGGCCGTGGGGGGCTCTCCTACAATGAGCAGTTCTTC. Protein product: CASSPSPGRGGLSYNEQFF.

Details on this clonotype: A much larger clone lies a single base off, so this may be a read error. The V gene is TRBV11-3, the J gene TRBJ2-1; TRBD2 matches 7 bases. The CDR3 length is 18 residues. CDR1 is SGHNT, CDR2 YENEEA, per germline. V lost 7 bases to trimming and J lost 0 bases; unmatched junction nucleotides: 15. The CDR3 region has the DNA TGTGCCAGCAACTCACAGGACCGGCGGACTAGCTCCTACAATGAGCAGTTCTTC. The encoded protein is CASNSQDRRTSSYNEQFF.

This clonotype was recorded at least ten times. V and J are TRBV9 and TRBJ2-6; D uncertain. Germline V lookup: CDR1 SGDLS, CDR2 YYNGEE. V shed 0 bases and J shed 9 bases, with 10 bases lying between them. The CDR3 spans 14 residues. For the CDR3, the DNA is TGTGCCAGCAGCGTAGGGACGTATCACAACGTCCTGACTTTC. It is translated as CASSVGTYHNVLTF.

A few counts support this clonotype. The rearrangement uses TRBV7-2 and TRBJ2-2, with D uncertain. Trimming shortened V by 10 bases and J by 2 bases, and 20 bases separated the two germline ends. This CDR3 is 16 amino acids long. CDR1 and CDR2 (germline): SGHTA, FQGNSA. The CDR3 region has the DNA TGTGCCACCGATCAGTCCCTCCGGCAAAACACCGGGGAGCTGTTTTTT. Amino acids: CATDQSLRQNTGELFF.